The 29 T cell receptor beta chains listed next were all sequenced from one sample in a study of siplizumab effects on memory and regulatory T cells. Produced via immunoSEQ multiplex PCR; TCRdb's table is partial and in-frame only. The table records some 46,000 clones, nearly 95% of them present only once. The specimen sequenced was CD8+ T cells sorted from blood. The receptors stem from a human donor in good health.

This chain links TRBV6-6 with TRBJ2-5; D may be TRBD1 (6 bases). In germline, CDR1 is MNHNY, CDR2 SVGAGI (reference sequence). V dropped 5 bases and J dropped 0 bases, with 13 bases sitting between them. The CDR3 runs to 15 residues. In DNA form, the CDR3 reads TGTGCCAGCAGTGAGAGGGACACCAACCAAGAGACCCAGTACTTC. Translation: CASSERDTNQETQYF.

The chain combines TRBV9 with TRBJ2-1; D gene unclear. The CDR3 extends over 17 amino acids. Looked up from germline, CDR1 is SGDLS and CDR2 is YYNGEE. V gave up 0 bases and J gave up 3 bases, with 16 bases separating them. The CDR3 bases are TGTGCCAGCAGCGTAGCTCTAATCCCTAGAATCTACAATGAGCAGTTCTTC. This translates into CASSVALIPRIYNEQFF.

J is TRBJ2-6 and V is TRBV27; no clear D. Germline loops: CDR1 MNHEY, CDR2 SMNVEV (reference sequence). Trimming took 6 bases from V and 0 from J, leaving 3 bases between them. The CDR3 has 13 residues. This CDR3 reads CASSPSGANVLTF. The CDR3 DNA follows: TGTGCCAGCAGCCCCTCTGGGGCCAACGTCCTGACTTTC.

The chain employs TRBV9 and TRBJ2-7; TRBD2 is a possible D gene (6 bases). Germline V gene sequence: CDR1 SGDLS, CDR2 YYNGEE. This CDR3 contains 14 residues. Trimming left V 3 bases short and J 3 bases short, with 13 bases between. CDR3 in DNA: TGTGCCAGCAGCGCACCGGGACTGCACTACGAGCAGTACTTC. Translating it yields CASSAPGLHYEQYF.

The rearrangement joins TRBV28 to TRBJ2-7, with TRBD1 matching over 9 bases. Germline V gene lookup returns CDR1 MDHEN and CDR2 SYDVKM. There are 16 residues in the CDR3. V was pared by 5 bases and J by 4 bases, with 12 bases of the junction left unmatched. CDR3 protein: CASSRTGAEFFYEQYF. CDR3 nucleotide sequence: TGTGCCAGCAGTCGGACAGGGGCCGAATTCTTTTACGAGCAGTACTTC.

This clone was counted once. The chain carries TRBV11-2 and TRBJ2-2; D is unresolved. Trimming pared 3 bases from V and 4 bases from J, leaving 3 bases between. Germline V lookup: CDR1 SGHAT, CDR2 FQNNGV. This CDR3 comprises 12 residues. The CDR3 DNA follows: TGTGCCAGCAGCTTCTTCACCGGGGAGCTGTTTTTT. This gives the protein CASSFFTGELFF. Combining the CDR3 with reference TRBV11-2 and TRBJ2-2 gives the whole variable domain EAGVAQSPRYKIIEKRQSVAFWCNPISGHATLYWYQQILGQGPKLLIQFQNNGVVDDSQLPKDRFSAERLKGVDSTLKIQPAKLEDSAVYLCASSFFTGELFFGEGSRLTVL.

This rearrangement joins TRBV9 to TRBJ2-3, with D possibly called TRBD1 or TRBD2 (6 bases each). V gave up 0 bases and J gave up 1 base, with 9 bases separating them. The CDR3 covers 15 residues. Germline CDR1 reads SGDLS; CDR2 reads YYNGEE. The CDR3, as DNA: TGTGCCAGCAGCGTAGAGGGGGGACGCACAGATACGCAGTATTTT. This gives the protein CASSVEGGRTDTQYF.

This rearrangement joins TRBV9 to TRBJ1-2; D remains unclear. Germline-derived CDR1 and CDR2 are SGDLS and YYNGEE. The CDR3 sequence is 15 residues long. Deletions cut 1 base from V and 8 bases from J, with 18 bases between. CDR3 sequence (DNA): TGTGCCAGCAGCGTACCTACAGAGGGATCATTCGGCTACACCTTC. Its protein product is CASSVPTEGSFGYTF.

The chain is built from TRBV27 and TRBJ2-7; possible D gene TRBD1, 5 bases. Germline values: CDR1 MNHEY, CDR2 SMNVEV (reference sequence). Trimming pared 3 bases from V and 5 bases from J, leaving 11 bases between. The CDR3 has 13 residues. For the CDR3, the DNA is TGTGCCAGCAGTTTTCAGGGTTTGAACGAGCAGTACTTC. Translation: CASSFQGLNEQYF.

As for this clone: Distinct nucleotide sequences in the sample also encode this CDR3. The chain carries TRBV9 and TRBJ2-7; TRBD2 aligns across 10 bases. The CDR3 is 14 amino acids. CDR1 SGDLS and CDR2 YYNGEE come from the germline V gene. V was pared by 0 bases and J by 3 bases, with 0 bases of the junction left unmatched. As DNA, the CDR3 is TGTGCCAGCAGCGTAGCTAGCGGGGGCTACGAGCAGTACTTC. This sequence encodes CASSVASGGYEQYF.

The chain carries TRBV29-1 and TRBJ2-1, with D perhaps TRBD1 (5 bases). Germline CDR1 is SQVTM and CDR2 is ANQGSEA. Deletions cut 3 bases from V and 4 bases from J, with 13 bases between. This CDR3 region has 14 residues. CDR3 coding DNA: TGCAGCGTTGATCGCAGGGCTGGGTACAATGAGCAGTTCTTC. It codes for CSVDRRAGYNEQFF.

This clone was seen once. The rearrangement links TRBV7-8 to TRBJ2-3; 8 positions agree with TRBD1. This CDR3 is built from 12 residues. The V gene's germline CDR1 is SGHVS and CDR2 FQNEAQ. J lost 7 bases, V lost 11 bases, and 8 bases had no gene match. Here the CDR3 DNA reads TGTGCCGCTCAGGGGGCGTCATATACGCAGTATTTT. Translated, it gives CAAQGASYTQYF.

The CDR3 reads CASSQGQGFSEQFF. The CDR3 bases are TGTGCCAGCAGCCAGGGACAGGGATTCAGTGAGCAGTTCTTC. V gene TRBV11-2 combines with J gene TRBJ2-1; 9 bases map to TRBD1. The CDR3 has 14 amino acids. From germline, CDR1 is SGHAT and CDR2 FQNNGV. Losses at the gene ends were 5 bases for V and 9 bases for J; bases not matched to a gene: 8.

This chain joins TRBV2 and TRBJ2-1, with D perhaps TRBD2 (5 bases). V was clipped by 2 bases and J by 4 bases, with 33 bases between them. This CDR3 has 22 amino acids. Germline CDR1 is SNHLY and CDR2 is FYNNEI. DNA for the CDR3: TGTGCCAGCAGTGAATTTTTCGGTAGGCTAGCTAATGGTGGGATGGGATACAATGAGCAGTTCTTC. Translation gives CASSEFFGRLANGGMGYNEQFF.

V gene TRBV2 combines with J gene TRBJ1-5; 8 bases align to TRBD1. The germline CDR1 and CDR2 sequences are SNHLY and FYNNEI. The CDR3 contains 14 residues. V lost 6 bases, J lost 11 bases, and 12 bases stayed unmatched. The CDR3 here is CASRKGQEARAQHF. In nucleotides, the CDR3 is TGTGCCAGCAGAAAGGGACAGGAGGCACGAGCCCAGCATTTT.

The rearrangement uses TRBV9 and TRBJ2-7; a possible D gene is TRBD2 (6 bases). The CDR3 totals 15 residues. The germline gives CDR1 SGDLS, CDR2 YYNGEE. Trimming pared 4 bases from V and 0 bases from J, leaving 14 bases between. The CDR3 coding sequence is TGTGCCAGCAGCCCCGGTCCTAGCGACTCCTACGAGCAGTACTTC. Its translation is CASSPGPSDSYEQYF.

The V call is TRBV27, the J call TRBJ2-7; D possibly corresponds to TRBD1 (6 bases). Trimming removed 4 bases from V and 4 bases from J, with 8 bases in between. The CDR3 covers 12 residues. Per germline, CDR1 MNHEY and CDR2 SMNVEV (reference sequence). Here the CDR3 DNA reads TGTGCCAGCAGTTCAACAGGGTACGAGCAGTACTTC. Protein product: CASSSTGYEQYF.

This clone is judged medium-sized. V and J are TRBV5-1 and TRBJ2-7; D gene ambiguous. CDR1 is SGHRS and CDR2 is YFSETQ in the germline V gene. V dropped 3 bases and J dropped 2 bases, with 6 bases sitting between them. The CDR3 runs 12 residues. The DNA of the CDR3 is TGCGCCAGCAGCTCGCCTCCCTACGAGCAGTACTTC. This encodes CASSSPPYEQYF.

V usage is TRBV19 and J usage is TRBJ1-1; D is possibly TRBD1 (5 bases). CDR3 length equals 13 residues. Trimming cost V 0 bases and J 8 bases, with 10 bases left between them. Germline CDR1 and CDR2: LNHDA and SQIVND (reference sequence). CDR3 in amino acids: CASSIEGGTEAFF. In DNA, the CDR3 is TGTGCCAGTAGTATAGAGGGGGGTACCGAAGCTTTCTTT.

V and J are TRBV11-2 and TRBJ2-1, with TRBD2 identical over 8 bases. After removal of 5 bases from V and 0 bases from J, the junction contained 6 bases not matched to a gene. The CDR3 has 16 residues. Germline CDR1 is SGHAT and CDR2 is FQNNGV. The CDR3 bases are TGTGCCAGCAGCCTCGGTCGGGGGGGCTCCTACAATGAGCAGTTCTTC. Translated, it gives CASSLGRGGSYNEQFF.

The rearrangement joins TRBV5-8 to TRBJ2-4; D gene ambiguous. Trimming took 1 base from V and 8 from J, leaving 10 bases between them. The CDR3 covers 13 residues. The germline V gene encodes CDR1 SGHTS and CDR2 YDEGEE. This CDR3 is CASSLPYTDIQYF. CDR3 sequence (DNA): TGTGCCAGCAGCTTGCCATACACGGACATTCAGTACTTC.

The chain recombines TRBV19 with TRBJ1-4, with D possibly TRBD1 on 5 matching bases. Germline CDR1 reads LNHDA; CDR2 reads SQIVND (reference sequence). CDR3 size: 14 residues. The V end was cut by 7 bases, the J end by 3 bases, with 12 bases between. The CDR3 nucleotides are TGTGCCAGTAAAGTCAGAGGGGCTAATGAAAAACTGTTTTTT. This codes for CASKVRGANEKLFF. Complete variable domain (other parts from reference TRBV19 and TRBJ1-4): DGGITQSPKYLFRKEGQNVTLSCEQNLNHDAMYWYRQDPGQGLRLIYYSQIVNDFQKGDIAEGYSVSREKKESFPLTVTSAQKNPTAFYLCASKVRGANEKLFFGSGTQLSVL.

The chain links TRBV5-1 to TRBJ1-2; 8 bases line up with TRBD1. This CDR3 is 15 amino acids long. After removal of 0 bases from V and 3 bases from J, the junction contained 4 bases not matched to a gene. Germline V gene data show CDR1 as SGHRS and CDR2 as YFSETQ. CDR3 residues: CASSLGGTGDYGYTF. The DNA for the CDR3 is TGCGCCAGCAGCTTGGGGGGGACAGGCGACTATGGCTACACCTTC.

This clone occurred a few times. This chain links TRBV19 with TRBJ1-2, with a weak D call TRBD1 (5 bases). V was cut by 8 bases and J by 2 bases, with 12 bases left in between. The CDR3 spans 13 residues. The germline V gene has CDR1 LNHDA and CDR2 SQIVND (reference sequence). CDR3 sequence: CASSPGPNYGYTF. The CDR3 nucleotides read TGTGCCAGTTCGCCGGGACCGAACTATGGCTACACCTTC.

The chain employs TRBV19 and TRBJ1-1; D remains unclear. V lost 2 bases and J 1 base, leaving 8 bases between the germline ends. Germline V gene data show CDR1 as LNHDA and CDR2 as SQIVND (reference sequence). The CDR3 spans 14 residues. As DNA, the CDR3 is TGTGCCAGTAGTATATCGGCTGGGAACACTGAAGCTTTCTTT. Translated: CASSISAGNTEAFF.

The J gene is TRBJ1-5, the V gene TRBV6-5, with D hard to call. The CDR3 extends over 13 amino acids. V was cut by 4 bases and J by 7 bases, with 11 bases left in between. The germline gives CDR1 MNHEY, CDR2 SVGAGI. CDR3 sequence: CASSLEGHQPQHF. The CDR3 DNA sequence: TGTGCCAGCAGTTTGGAAGGGCACCAGCCCCAGCATTTT.

This clone was observed a single time. The rearrangement joins TRBV4-1 to TRBJ2-1; TRBD2 agrees at 10 bases. V shed 2 bases, J shed 3 bases, and the junction held 10 bases outside the gene matches. Germline CDR1 MGHRA, CDR2 YSYEKL. The CDR3 has 18 residues. DNA for the CDR3: TGCGCCAGCAGCCAAACACAGGGCTGGACTAGCGGCTACAATGAGCAGTTCTTC. Its protein product is CASSQTQGWTSGYNEQFF.

The genes are TRBV4-1 and TRBJ2-2, with TRBD1 identical over 7 bases. This CDR3 has 14 residues. Per germline, CDR1 MGHRA and CDR2 YSYEKL. After removal of 5 bases from V and 7 bases from J, the junction contained 7 bases not matched to a gene. The CDR3 region is CASSSTGAVGELFF. The CDR3 DNA is TGCGCCAGCAGCTCAACAGGGGCGGTCGGGGAGCTGTTTTTT.

V is TRBV4-1 and J is TRBJ1-3, with TRBD1 matching 7 bases. This CDR3 comprises 16 residues. V trimming: 0 bases; J trimming: 4 bases; junction bases outside the gene matches: 6. Germline CDR1 is MGHRA and CDR2 is YSYEKL. The CDR3 DNA is TGCGCCAGCAGCCAAGAGAAGGGGGCGTCAGGAAACACCATATATTTT. Protein product: CASSQEKGASGNTIYF.